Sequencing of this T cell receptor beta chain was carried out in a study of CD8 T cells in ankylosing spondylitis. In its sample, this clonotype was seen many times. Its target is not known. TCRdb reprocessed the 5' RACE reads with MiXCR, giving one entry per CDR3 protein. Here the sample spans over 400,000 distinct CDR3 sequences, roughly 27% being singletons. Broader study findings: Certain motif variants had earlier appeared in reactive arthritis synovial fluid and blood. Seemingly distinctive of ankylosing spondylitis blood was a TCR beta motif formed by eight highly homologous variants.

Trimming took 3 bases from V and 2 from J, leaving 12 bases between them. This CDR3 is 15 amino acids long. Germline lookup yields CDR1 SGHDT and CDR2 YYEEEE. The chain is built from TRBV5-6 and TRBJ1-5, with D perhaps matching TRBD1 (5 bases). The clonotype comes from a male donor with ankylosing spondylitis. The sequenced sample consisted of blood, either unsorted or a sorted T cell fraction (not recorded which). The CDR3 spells CASSSLQVGNQPQHF. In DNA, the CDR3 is TGTGCCAGCAGCTCCCTACAGGTAGGCAATCAGCCCCAGCATTTT.